Below are 9 T cell receptor beta chains sequenced from a single sample in a study of blood T cells in healthy people across ages. It was with a sample-barcoded 5' primer and a J-beta primer mix that a second PCR of roughly 7 to 12 cycles was run. TCRdb reanalysed the 5' RACE reads using MiXCR and keeps one entry per CDR3 protein. This table holds more than 700,000 distinct CDR3 sequences, approximately 55% found once. Sequenced material: blood. These receptors all stem from an elderly man in good health.

V usage is TRBV23-1 and J usage is TRBJ2-5, with D possibly being TRBD1 or TRBD2 (7 bases each). TRBV23-1 is reported as an ORF; its role is uncertain. V lost 4 bases to trimming and J lost 2 bases, with 14 bases between them. This CDR3 is 15 amino acids long. CDR3 protein: CASSLPGGGQETQYF. The CDR3 bases are TGCGCCAGCAGTCTGCCAGGGGGGGGACAAGAGACCCAGTACTTC.

The J gene is TRBJ2-7, the V gene TRBV20-1; tentatively, D is TRBD1 (8 bases). V dropped 5 bases and J dropped 3 bases, with 17 bases sitting between them. This CDR3 contains 14 residues. The germline V gene has CDR1 DFQATT and CDR2 SNEGSKA (reference sequence). The CDR3 nucleotides are TGCAGTGCTGGGGGGGGACAGGACAACTACGAGCAGTACTTC. Its protein product is CSAGGGQDNYEQYF.

This clonotype was detected only a few times. The chain recombines TRBV29-1 with TRBJ2-5; maybe TRBD2 (6 bases). From germline, CDR1 is SQVTM and CDR2 ANQGSEA. The V end was cut by 3 bases, the J end by 2 bases, with 25 bases between. The CDR3 loop spans 18 amino acids. For the CDR3, the DNA is TGCAGCGTTGATACATCTCGGCGGGGCCCTATGCCGCAAGAGACCCAGTACTTC. Encoded protein: CSVDTSRRGPMPQETQYF. The full variable domain, completed using reference TRBV29-1 and TRBJ2-5, is SAVISQKPSRDICQRGTSLTIQCQVDSQVTMMFWYRQQPGQSLTLIATANQGSEATYESGFVIDKFPISRPNLTFSTLTVSNMSPEDSSIYLCSVDTSRRGPMPQETQYFGPGTRLLVL.

J is TRBJ2-1 and V is TRBV5-1; D call uncertain. In germline, CDR1 is SGHRS, CDR2 YFSETQ. The CDR3 is made up of 11 amino acids. Deletions cut 6 bases from V and 7 bases from J, with 8 bases between. As DNA, the CDR3 is TGCGCCAGCACCTCGGTAAATGAGCAGTTCTTC. It translates to CASTSVNEQFF. Using reference TRBV5-1 and TRBJ2-1 for the parts outside the CDR3, the full variable domain is KAGVTQTPRYLIKTRGQQVTLSCSPISGHRSVSWYQQTPGQGLQFLFEYFSETQRNKGNFPGRFSGRQFSNSRSEMNVSTLELGDSALYLCASTSVNEQFFGPGTRLTVL.

The rearrangement links TRBV5-1 to TRBJ2-7; 7 nucleotides agree with TRBD1. The junction had 3 bases not matched to a gene; V was cut back by 4 bases and J by 5 bases. Germline-derived CDR1 and CDR2 are SGHRS and YFSETQ. This CDR3 region has 12 residues. CDR3 amino acids: CASSGTAHEQYF. The CDR3 coding sequence is TGCGCCAGCAGCGGGACAGCCCACGAGCAGTACTTC.

In its sample, this clonotype was seen a few times. The chain employs TRBV27 and TRBJ2-5; a possible D gene is TRBD1 (6 bases). Trimming shortened V by 5 bases and J by 4 bases, and 11 bases separated the two germline ends. In germline, CDR1 is MNHEY, CDR2 SMNVEV (reference sequence). CDR3 length equals 13 residues. The DNA of the CDR3 is TGTGCCAGCAGTCGCAGGGGCGTAGAGACCCAGTACTTC. Translated, it gives CASSRRGVETQYF.

The chain joins TRBV12-3 or TRBV12-4 to TRBJ2-1; the match to TRBD2 covers 8 bases. After removal of 4 bases from V and 12 bases from J, the junction contained 2 bases not matched to a gene. There are 11 residues in the CDR3. CDR3 loop: CASSSGLAQFF. The CDR3 DNA sequence: TGTGCCAGCAGTTCAGGACTAGCGCAGTTCTTC.

The chain joins TRBV15 to TRBJ2-7; 8 nucleotides align to TRBD1. Trimming removed 3 bases from V and 0 bases from J; junction bases left unmatched: 13. CDR3 length: 18 residues. Looked up from germline, CDR1 is LNHNV and CDR2 is YYDKDF (reference sequence). The CDR3 DNA reads TGTGCCACCAGCAGTCCCAGGGGGCACAAGGGACTCTCCTACGAGCAGTACTTC. This encodes CATSSPRGHKGLSYEQYF.

The chain carries TRBV6-5 and TRBJ1-4, with D perhaps matching TRBD1 (5 bases). The CDR3 runs 15 residues. Germline loops: CDR1 MNHEY, CDR2 SVGAGI. Trimming took off 5 bases at V and 3 bases at J, with 13 bases between the two ends. Written as DNA, the CDR3 is TGTGCCAGCAGTACTGGGACTCCCGCTAATGAAAAACTGTTTTTT. It encodes CASSTGTPANEKLFF.